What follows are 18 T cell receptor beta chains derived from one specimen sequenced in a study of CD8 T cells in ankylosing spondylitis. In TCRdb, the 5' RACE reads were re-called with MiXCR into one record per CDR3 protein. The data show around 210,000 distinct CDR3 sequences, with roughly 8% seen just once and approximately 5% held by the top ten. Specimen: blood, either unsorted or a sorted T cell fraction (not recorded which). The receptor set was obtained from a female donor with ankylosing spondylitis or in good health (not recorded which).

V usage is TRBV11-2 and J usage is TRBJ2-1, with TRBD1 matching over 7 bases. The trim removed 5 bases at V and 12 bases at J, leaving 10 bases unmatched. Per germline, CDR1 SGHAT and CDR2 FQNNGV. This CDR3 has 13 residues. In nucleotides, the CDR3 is TGTGCCAGCAGCAATACAGGGGAGTGGGTGCAGTTCTTC. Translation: CASSNTGEWVQFF.

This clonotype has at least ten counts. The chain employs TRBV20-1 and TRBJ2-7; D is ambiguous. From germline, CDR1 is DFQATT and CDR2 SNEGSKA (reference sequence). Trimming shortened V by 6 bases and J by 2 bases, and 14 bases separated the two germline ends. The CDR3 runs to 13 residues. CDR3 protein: CSALTDRTYEQYF. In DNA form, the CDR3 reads TGCAGTGCCCTAACGGACCGAACCTACGAGCAGTACTTC.

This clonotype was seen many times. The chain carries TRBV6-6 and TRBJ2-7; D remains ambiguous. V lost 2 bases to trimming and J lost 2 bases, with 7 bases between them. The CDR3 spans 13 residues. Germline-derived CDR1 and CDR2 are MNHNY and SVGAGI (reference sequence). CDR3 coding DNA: TGTGCCAGCAGTTACGGTCCAACCTACGAGCAGTACTTC. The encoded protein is CASSYGPTYEQYF.

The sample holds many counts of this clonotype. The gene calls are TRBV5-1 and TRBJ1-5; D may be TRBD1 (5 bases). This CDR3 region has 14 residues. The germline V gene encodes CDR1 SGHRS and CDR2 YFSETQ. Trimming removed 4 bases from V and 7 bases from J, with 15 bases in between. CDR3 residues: CASSPLPEGQPQHF. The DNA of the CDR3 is TGCGCCAGCAGCCCCCTTCCCGAGGGGCAGCCCCAGCATTTT.

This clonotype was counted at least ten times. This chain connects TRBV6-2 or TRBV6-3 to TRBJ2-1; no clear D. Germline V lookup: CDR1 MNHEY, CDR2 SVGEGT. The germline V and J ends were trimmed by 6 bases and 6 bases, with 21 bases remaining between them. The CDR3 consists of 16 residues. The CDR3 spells CASSRRWVAELNEQFF. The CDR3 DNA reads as TGTGCCAGCAGCCGCCGGTGGGTGGCTGAACTCAATGAGCAGTTCTTC.

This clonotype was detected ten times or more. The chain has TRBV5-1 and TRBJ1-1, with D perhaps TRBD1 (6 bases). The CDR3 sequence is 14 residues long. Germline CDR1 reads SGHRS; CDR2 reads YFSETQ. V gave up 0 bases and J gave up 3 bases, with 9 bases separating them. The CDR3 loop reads CASSLGGQYTEAFF. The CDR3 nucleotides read TGCGCCAGCAGCTTGGGGGGACAATACACTGAAGCTTTCTTT.

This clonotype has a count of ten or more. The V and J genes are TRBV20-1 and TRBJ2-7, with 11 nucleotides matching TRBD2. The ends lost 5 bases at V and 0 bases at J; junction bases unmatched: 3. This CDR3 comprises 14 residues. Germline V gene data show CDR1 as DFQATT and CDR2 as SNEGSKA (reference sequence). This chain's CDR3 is CSALTSGNSYEQYF. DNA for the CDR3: TGCAGTGCTTTGACTAGCGGGAACTCCTACGAGCAGTACTTC.

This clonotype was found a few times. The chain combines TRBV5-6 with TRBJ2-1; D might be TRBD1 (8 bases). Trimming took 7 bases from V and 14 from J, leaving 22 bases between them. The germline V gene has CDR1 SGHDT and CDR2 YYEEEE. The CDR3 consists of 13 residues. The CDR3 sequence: CASLNAGDRTEFF. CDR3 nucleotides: TGTGCCAGCCTCAATGCGGGGGACAGGACTGAGTTCTTC.

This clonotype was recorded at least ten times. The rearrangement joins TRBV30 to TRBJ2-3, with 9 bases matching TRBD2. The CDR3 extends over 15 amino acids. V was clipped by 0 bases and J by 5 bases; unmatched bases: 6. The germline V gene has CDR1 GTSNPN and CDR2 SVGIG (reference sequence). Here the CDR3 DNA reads TGTGCCTGGAGTGTAGCGGGAGGTCCTCTAGATACGCAGTATTTT. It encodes CAWSVAGGPLDTQYF. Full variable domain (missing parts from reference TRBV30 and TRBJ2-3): SQTIHQWPATLVQPVGSPLSLECTVEGTSNPNLYWYRQAAGRGLQLLFYSVGIGQISSEVPQNLSASRPQDRQFILSSKKLLLSDSGFYLCAWSVAGGPLDTQYFGPGTRLTVL.

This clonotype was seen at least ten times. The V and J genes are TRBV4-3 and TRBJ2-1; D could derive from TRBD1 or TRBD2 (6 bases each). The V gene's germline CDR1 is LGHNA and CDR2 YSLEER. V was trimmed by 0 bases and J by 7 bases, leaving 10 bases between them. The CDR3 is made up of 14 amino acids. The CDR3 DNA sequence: TGCGCCAGCAGCCAAGAGGGGGGCCCAAATGAGCAGTTCTTC. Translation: CASSQEGGPNEQFF.

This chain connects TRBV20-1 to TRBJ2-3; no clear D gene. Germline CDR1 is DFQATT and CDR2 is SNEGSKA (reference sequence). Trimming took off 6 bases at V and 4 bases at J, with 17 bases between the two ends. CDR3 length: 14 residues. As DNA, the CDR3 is TGCAGTGCCCCCCAAATACCCGGGTCAGATACGCAGTATTTT. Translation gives CSAPQIPGSDTQYF.

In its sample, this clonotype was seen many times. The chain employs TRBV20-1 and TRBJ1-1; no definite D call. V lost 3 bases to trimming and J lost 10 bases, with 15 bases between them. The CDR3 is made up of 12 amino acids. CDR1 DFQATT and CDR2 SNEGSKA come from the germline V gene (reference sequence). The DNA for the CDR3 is TGCAGTGCTAGTCCCCTACCGGGCGGAGCTTTCTTT. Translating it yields CSASPLPGGAFF.

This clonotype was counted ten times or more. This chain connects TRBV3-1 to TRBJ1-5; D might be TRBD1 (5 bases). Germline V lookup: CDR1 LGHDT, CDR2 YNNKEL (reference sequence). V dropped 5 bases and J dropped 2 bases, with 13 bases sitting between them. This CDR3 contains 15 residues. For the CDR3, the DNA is TGTGCCAGCAGCAGGGACTCCGTGGGCAATCAGCCCCAGCATTTT. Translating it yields CASSRDSVGNQPQHF.

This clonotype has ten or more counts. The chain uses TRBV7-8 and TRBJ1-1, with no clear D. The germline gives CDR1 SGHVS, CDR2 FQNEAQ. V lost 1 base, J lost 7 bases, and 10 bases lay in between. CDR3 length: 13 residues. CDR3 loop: CASSLGSRREAFF. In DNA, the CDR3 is TGTGCCAGCAGCTTAGGAAGCCGACGTGAAGCTTTCTTT.

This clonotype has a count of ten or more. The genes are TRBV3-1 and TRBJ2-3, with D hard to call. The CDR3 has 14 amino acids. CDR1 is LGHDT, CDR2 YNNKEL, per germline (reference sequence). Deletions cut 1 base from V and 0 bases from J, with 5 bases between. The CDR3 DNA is TGTGCCAGCAGCCAAGGACCTAGCACAGATACGCAGTATTTT. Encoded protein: CASSQGPSTDTQYF.

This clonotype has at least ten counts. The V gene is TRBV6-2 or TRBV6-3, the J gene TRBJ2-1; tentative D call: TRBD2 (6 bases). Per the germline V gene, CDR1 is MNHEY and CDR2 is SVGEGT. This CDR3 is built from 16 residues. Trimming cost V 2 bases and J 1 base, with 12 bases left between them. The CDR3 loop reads CASSYGGTGSYNEQFF. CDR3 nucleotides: TGTGCCAGCAGTTACGGCGGGACCGGGTCCTACAATGAGCAGTTCTTC.

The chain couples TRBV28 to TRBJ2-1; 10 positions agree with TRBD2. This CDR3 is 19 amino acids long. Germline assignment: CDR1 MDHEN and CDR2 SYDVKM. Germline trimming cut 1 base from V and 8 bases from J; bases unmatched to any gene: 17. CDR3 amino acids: CASSLSLRLAGALSHEQFF. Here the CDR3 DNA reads TGTGCCAGCAGTTTATCCCTCCGGCTAGCGGGGGCCCTGAGCCATGAGCAGTTCTTC.

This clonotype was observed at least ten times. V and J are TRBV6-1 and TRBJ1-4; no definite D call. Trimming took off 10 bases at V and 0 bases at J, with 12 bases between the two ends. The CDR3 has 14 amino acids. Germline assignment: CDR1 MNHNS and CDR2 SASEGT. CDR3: CATEEGTTNEKLFF. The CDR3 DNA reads TGTGCCACCGAGGAAGGTACAACTAATGAAAAACTGTTTTTT.